One and the same sample provided the 5 T cell receptor beta chains below, sequenced in a study of identical twins. TCRdb used MiXCR to reprocess the 5' RACE reads, holding one entry per CDR3 protein. The sample contains some 590,000 distinct CDR3 sequences, roughly 9.9% of which appear only once. In addition, the sample was reused for a study of yellow fever vaccine responses in identical twins.

Sequencing was performed on PBMCs. The origin of the receptors is a woman between 18 and 29 years old in good health.

This chain links TRBV27 with TRBJ2-2, with 12 bases fitting TRBD2. V was clipped by 10 bases and J by 6 bases; unmatched bases: 6. The CDR3 is 14 residues long. Germline loops: CDR1 MNHEY, CDR2 SMNVEV (reference sequence). CDR3 bases: TGTGCCACCACGAGACTAGCGGGAGCCGGGGAGCTGTTTTTT. Translation: CATTRLAGAGELFF.

This clonotype occurred many times. The CDR3 loop reads CASSPGDNNYGYTF. Here the CDR3 DNA reads TGTGCCAGCAGCCCAGGGGACAACAACTATGGCTACACCTTC. The rearrangement joins TRBV7-2 to TRBJ1-2; tentative D call: TRBD1 (6 bases). Trimming took off 5 bases at V and 2 bases at J, with 12 bases between the two ends. The CDR3 spans 14 residues. Germline CDR1 and CDR2: SGHTA and FQGNSA. Drawing the rest from reference TRBV7-2 and TRBJ1-2, the complete variable domain is GAGVSQSPSNKVTEKGKDVELRCDPISGHTALYWYRQSLGQGLEFLIYFQGNSAPDKSGLPSDRFSAERTGGSVSTLTIQRTQQEDSAVYLCASSPGDNNYGYTFGSGTRLTVV.

Many counts were recorded for this clonotype. This chain joins TRBV12-3 or TRBV12-4 and TRBJ1-2, with D possibly being TRBD1 (5 bases). Trimming removed 2 bases at V and 4 bases at J, with 11 bases between. This CDR3 comprises 14 residues. The CDR3 is CASSLFKTGYGYTF. For the CDR3, the DNA is TGTGCCAGCAGTTTATTTAAAACAGGCTATGGCTACACCTTC.

The J gene is TRBJ2-5, the V gene TRBV6-1; 8 bases fit TRBD1. J was trimmed by 4 bases and V by 6 bases; bases with no gene match: 4. Germline V lookup: CDR1 MNHNS, CDR2 SASEGT. The CDR3 extends over 13 amino acids. CDR3 protein: CASRHTGGETQYF. CDR3 in DNA: TGTGCCAGCAGGCACACAGGGGGAGAGACCCAGTACTTC.

The chain links TRBV28 to TRBJ2-2; 8 bases match TRBD1. Germline CDR1 MDHEN, CDR2 SYDVKM. The CDR3 has 16 amino acids. V shed 3 bases, J shed 6 bases, and the junction held 9 bases outside the gene matches. The CDR3 DNA follows: TGTGCCAGCAGTTTTCGGACAGGGATGAAAGCCGGGGAGCTGTTTTTT. It translates to CASSFRTGMKAGELFF. Using reference TRBV28 and TRBJ2-2 for the parts outside the CDR3, the full variable domain is DVKVTQSSRYLVKRTGEKVFLECVQDMDHENMFWYRQDPGLGLRLIYFSYDVKMKEKGDIPEGYSVSREKKERFSLILESASTNQTSMYLCASSFRTGMKAGELFFGEGSRLTVL.